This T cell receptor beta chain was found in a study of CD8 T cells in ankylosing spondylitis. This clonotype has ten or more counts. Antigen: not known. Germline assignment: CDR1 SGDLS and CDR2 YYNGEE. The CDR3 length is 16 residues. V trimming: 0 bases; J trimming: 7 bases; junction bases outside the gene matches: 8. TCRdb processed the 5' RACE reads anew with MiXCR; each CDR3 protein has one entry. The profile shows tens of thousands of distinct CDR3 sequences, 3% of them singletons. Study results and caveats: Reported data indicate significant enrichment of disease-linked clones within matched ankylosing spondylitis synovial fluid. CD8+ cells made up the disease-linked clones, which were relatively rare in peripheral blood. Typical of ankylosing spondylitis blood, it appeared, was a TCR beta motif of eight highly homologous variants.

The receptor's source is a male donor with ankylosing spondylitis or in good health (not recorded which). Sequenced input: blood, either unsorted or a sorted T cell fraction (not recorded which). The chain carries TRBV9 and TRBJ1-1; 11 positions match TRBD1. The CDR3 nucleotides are TGTGCCAGCAGCGTAGCCGGACAGGGGGCGCCCGGTGAAGCTTTCTTT. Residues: CASSVAGQGAPGEAFF.